This T cell receptor (beta chain) comes out of a study of regulatory T cells in long-lasting Graves disease. This clonotype came up many times. The CDR3 loop spans 15 amino acids. J lost 3 bases, V lost 6 bases, and 9 bases had no gene match. Germline loops: CDR1 MDHEN, CDR2 SYDVKM. As for time point: newly diagnosed GD, antithyroid drugs for less than 3 months. There was RNA extracted from PBMCs, and the TCR library was made from it. The authors built TCR beta libraries using iRepertoire HTBI primers and Arm-PCR of CDR3 regions. TCRdb itself ran the multiplex PCR reads through MiXCR, one entry per CDR3 protein. The table shows around 500,000 distinct CDR3 sequences, with 15% to 20% occurring only once. This sample was shared with a second study, whose subject was T cells in Graves' hyperthyroidism and ophthalmopathy.

Sequenced here: peripheral blood mononuclear cells (PBMCs), sampled at new diagnosis, from a patient treated with antithyroid drugs. The TCR was taken from a woman aged 35 to 60 with Graves disease. The V gene is TRBV28, the J gene TRBJ2-5, with 8 bases aligning to TRBD1. This CDR3 is CASSSLGQGEETQYF. Here the CDR3 DNA reads TGTGCCAGCAGCTCGCTAGGACAGGGTGAAGAGACCCAGTACTTC.